Listed here is a single T cell receptor beta chain. Its antigen is unknown. The source of the sample is a study of blood T cells in healthy people across ages. Each sample yielded at least 5.5 micrograms of PBMC total RNA. Findings and caveats of the study: Age advanced and TCR beta diversity per million T cells fell, roughly linearly. Versus aged donors, long-lived donors had higher diversity and more naive CD4+ cells. Bulk PBMC profiling left naive and antigen-experienced comparisons inconclusive.

V lost 4 bases and J lost 4, with 16 bases in between. CDR3 length: 15 amino acids. Germline V gene sequence: CDR1 LGHNA, CDR2 YSLEER. A second about 6 to 11 cycle PCR used barcoded and J-beta primers. A single record per CDR3 protein comes from TCRdb applying MiXCR to the 5' RACE reads. In the table there are fewer than 950,000 distinct CDR3 sequences, approximately 35% of which are singletons. This receptor was identified in a man aged 18 to 29 in good health. This chain joins TRBV4-3 and TRBJ2-5; D possibly corresponds to TRBD1 (6 bases). The material sequenced was blood. The CDR3 is CASSLDTGMGETQYF. The DNA of the CDR3 is TGCGCCAGCAGCCTGGACACAGGGATGGGAGAGACCCAGTACTTC.